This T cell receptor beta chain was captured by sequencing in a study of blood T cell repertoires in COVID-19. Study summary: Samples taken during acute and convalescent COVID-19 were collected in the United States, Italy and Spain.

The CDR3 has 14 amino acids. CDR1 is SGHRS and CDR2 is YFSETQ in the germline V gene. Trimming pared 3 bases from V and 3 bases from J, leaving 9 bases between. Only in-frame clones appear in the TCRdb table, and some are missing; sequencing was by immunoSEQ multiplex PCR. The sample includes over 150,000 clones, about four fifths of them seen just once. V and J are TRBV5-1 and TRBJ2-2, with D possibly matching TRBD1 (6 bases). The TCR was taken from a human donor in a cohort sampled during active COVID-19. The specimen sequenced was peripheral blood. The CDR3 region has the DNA TGCGCCAGCAGCTCCCGGACAGACACCGGGGAGCTGTTTTTT. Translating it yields CASSSRTDTGELFF.